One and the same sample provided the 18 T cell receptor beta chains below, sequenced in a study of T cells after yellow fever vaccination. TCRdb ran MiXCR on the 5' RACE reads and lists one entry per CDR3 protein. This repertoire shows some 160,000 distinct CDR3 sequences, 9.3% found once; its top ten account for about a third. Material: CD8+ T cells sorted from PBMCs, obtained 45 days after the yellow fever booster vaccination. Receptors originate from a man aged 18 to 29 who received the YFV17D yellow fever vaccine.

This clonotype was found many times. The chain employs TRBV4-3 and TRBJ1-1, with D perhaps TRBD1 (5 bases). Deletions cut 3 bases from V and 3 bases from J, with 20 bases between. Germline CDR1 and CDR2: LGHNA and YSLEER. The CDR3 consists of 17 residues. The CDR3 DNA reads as TGCGCCAGCAGCCACCTTACCTCAGACACAGGAGACACTGAAGCTTTCTTT. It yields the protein CASSHLTSDTGDTEAFF.

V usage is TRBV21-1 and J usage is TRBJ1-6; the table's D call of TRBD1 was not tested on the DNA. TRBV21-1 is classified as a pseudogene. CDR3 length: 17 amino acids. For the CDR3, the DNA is TGTGCCAGCAGACCGGGGGCAGGTGATACTAAAGATTCACCCCTCCACTTT. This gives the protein CASRPGAGDTKDSPLHF.

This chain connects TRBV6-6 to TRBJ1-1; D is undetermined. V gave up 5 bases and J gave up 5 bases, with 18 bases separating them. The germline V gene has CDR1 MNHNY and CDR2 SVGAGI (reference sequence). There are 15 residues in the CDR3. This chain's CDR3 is CASSPRSRGGTEAFF. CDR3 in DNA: TGTGCCAGCAGTCCGCGCTCTCGGGGAGGGACTGAAGCTTTCTTT.

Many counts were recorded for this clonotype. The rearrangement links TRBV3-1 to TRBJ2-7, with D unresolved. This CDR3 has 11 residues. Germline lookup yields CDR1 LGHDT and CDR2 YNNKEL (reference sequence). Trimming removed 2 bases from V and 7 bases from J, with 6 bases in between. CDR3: CASSQLREQYF. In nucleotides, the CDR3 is TGTGCCAGCAGCCAATTACGAGAGCAGTACTTC.

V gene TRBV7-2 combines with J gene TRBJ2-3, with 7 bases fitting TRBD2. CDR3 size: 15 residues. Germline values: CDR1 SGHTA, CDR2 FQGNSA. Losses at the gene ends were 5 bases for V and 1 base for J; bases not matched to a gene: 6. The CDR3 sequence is CASSVSGARTDTQYF. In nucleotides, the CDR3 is TGTGCCAGCAGCGTGAGCGGGGCCCGCACAGATACGCAGTATTTT.

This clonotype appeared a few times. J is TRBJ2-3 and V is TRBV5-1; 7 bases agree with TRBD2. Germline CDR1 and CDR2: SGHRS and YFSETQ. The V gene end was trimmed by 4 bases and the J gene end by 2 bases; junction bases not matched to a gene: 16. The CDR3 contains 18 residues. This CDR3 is CASSPGIAGYMPTDTQYF. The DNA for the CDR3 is TGCGCCAGCAGCCCAGGAATAGCGGGTTATATGCCCACAGATACGCAGTATTTT.

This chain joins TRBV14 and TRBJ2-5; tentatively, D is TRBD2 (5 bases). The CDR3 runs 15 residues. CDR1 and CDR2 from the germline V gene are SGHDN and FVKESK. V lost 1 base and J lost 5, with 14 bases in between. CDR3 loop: CASSQGGLFMETQYF. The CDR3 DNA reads TGTGCCAGCAGCCAAGGCGGACTTTTCATGGAGACCCAGTACTTC.

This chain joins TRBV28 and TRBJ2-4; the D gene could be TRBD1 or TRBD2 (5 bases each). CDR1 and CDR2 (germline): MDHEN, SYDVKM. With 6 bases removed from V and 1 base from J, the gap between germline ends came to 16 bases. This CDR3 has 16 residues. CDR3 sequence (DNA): TGTGCCAGCAGGGCGAGGGGCGGTCGGGCCAAAAACATTCAGTACTTC. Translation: CASRARGGRAKNIQYF.

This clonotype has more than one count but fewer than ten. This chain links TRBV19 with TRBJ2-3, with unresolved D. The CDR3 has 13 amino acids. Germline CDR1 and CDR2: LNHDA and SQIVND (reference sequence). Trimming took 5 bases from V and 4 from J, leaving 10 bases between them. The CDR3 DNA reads TGTGCCAGTAGTCGGGCAGCCTCAGATACGCAGTATTTT. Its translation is CASSRAASDTQYF.

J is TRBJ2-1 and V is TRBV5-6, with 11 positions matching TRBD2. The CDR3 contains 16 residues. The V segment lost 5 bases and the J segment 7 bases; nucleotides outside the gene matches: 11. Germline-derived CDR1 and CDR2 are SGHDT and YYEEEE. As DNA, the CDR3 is TGTGCCAGCAGACGACCACCTAGCGGGGGGCGGAATGAGCAGTTCTTC. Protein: CASRRPPSGGRNEQFF.

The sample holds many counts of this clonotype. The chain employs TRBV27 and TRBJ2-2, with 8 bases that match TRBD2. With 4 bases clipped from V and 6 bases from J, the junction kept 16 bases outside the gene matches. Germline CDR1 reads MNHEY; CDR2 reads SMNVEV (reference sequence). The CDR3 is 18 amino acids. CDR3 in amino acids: CASSSNYRLAPGAGELFF. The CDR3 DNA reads TGTGCCAGCAGTTCGAACTACCGACTAGCGCCAGGGGCCGGGGAGCTGTTTTTT.

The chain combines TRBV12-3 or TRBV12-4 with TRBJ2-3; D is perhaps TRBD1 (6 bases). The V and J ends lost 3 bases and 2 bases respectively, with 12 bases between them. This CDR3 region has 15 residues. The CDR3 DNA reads TGTGCCAGCAGTTTTAACGAGGGGGTCACAGATACGCAGTATTTT. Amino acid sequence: CASSFNEGVTDTQYF.

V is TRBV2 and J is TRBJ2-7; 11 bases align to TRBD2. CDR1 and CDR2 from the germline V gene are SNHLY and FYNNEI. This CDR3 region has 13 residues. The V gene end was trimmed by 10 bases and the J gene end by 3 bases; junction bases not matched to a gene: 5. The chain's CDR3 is CATRLAGRYEQYF. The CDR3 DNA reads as TGTGCCACCCGACTAGCGGGGCGCTACGAGCAGTACTTC.

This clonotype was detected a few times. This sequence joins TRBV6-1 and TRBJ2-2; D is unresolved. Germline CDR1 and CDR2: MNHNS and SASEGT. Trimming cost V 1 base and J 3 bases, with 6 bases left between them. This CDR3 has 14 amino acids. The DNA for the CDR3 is TGTGCCAGCAGTGAAGGACTGCACACCGGGGAGCTGTTTTTT. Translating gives CASSEGLHTGELFF.

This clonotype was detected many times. In DNA form, the CDR3 reads TGTGCCAGCAGTTTGGCAGGGGTAGAGCAGTTCTTC. Its protein is CASSLAGVEQFF. The chain employs TRBV28 and TRBJ2-1; D is perhaps TRBD1 (6 bases). The CDR3 sequence is 12 residues long. V gave up 3 bases and J gave up 10 bases, with 10 bases separating them. CDR1 is MDHEN and CDR2 is SYDVKM in the germline V gene. Combining the CDR3 with reference TRBV28 and TRBJ2-1 gives the whole variable domain DVKVTQSSRYLVKRTGEKVFLECVQDMDHENMFWYRQDPGLGLRLIYFSYDVKMKEKGDIPEGYSVSREKKERFSLILESASTNQTSMYLCASSLAGVEQFFGPGTRLTVL.

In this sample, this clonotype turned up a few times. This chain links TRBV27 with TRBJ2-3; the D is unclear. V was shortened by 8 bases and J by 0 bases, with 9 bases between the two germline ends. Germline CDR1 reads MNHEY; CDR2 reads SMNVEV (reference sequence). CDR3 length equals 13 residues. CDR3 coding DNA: TGTGCCAGCGGCCCCAGGAGCACAGATACGCAGTATTTT. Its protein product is CASGPRSTDTQYF.

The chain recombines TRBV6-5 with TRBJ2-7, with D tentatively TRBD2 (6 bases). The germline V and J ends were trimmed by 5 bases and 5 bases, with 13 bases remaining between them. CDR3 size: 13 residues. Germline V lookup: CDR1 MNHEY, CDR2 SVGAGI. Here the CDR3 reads CASSTAWGDEQYF. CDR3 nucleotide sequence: TGTGCCAGCAGTACCGCGTGGGGGGACGAGCAGTACTTC.

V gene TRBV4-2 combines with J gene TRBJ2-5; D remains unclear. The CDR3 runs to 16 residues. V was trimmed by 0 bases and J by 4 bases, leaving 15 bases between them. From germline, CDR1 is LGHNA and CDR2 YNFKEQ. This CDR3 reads CASSQDVGSWSETQYF. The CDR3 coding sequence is TGTGCCAGCAGCCAAGACGTGGGAAGCTGGTCAGAGACCCAGTACTTC.